This is a list of T cell receptor beta chains from one sample in a study of OX40 agonist ivuxolimab in advanced cancers. Repertoires were generated with immunoSEQ multiplex PCR, while TCRdb's copy carries only in-frame clones and drops some. This table holds tens of thousands of clones, around 89% found once. This specimen consisted of CD4+ or CD8+ T cells sorted from blood, obtained in a trial of the OX40 agonist ivuxolimab. The origin of the receptors is an adult with an advanced solid tumor such as melanoma, head and neck, liver or kidney cancer. Each CDR3 is given with its conserved first and last residue. Each record gives: V gene, J gene, D gene, clone size, CDR3 protein, CDR3 DNA. The D gene is left open where the match is weak. A row's size may be missing; if present it is once, few, many or a size class.

>TRBV27|TRBJ1-1|NA|NA
CASSLGMNTEAFF
TGTGCCAGCAGTTTAGGGATGAACACTGAAGCTTTCTTT
>TRBV7-6|TRBJ1-5|TRBD1|NA
CASSFGTGNPYSNQPQHF
TGTGCCAGCAGCTTCGGGACAGGAAACCCATATAGCAATCAGCCCCAGCATTTT
>TRBV11-2|TRBJ2-7|NA|NA
CASSLVSGRSYEQYF
TGTGCCAGCAGCTTAGTGAGCGGGCGGTCCTACGAGCAGTACTTC
>TRBV5-5|TRBJ2-7|TRBD1|NA
CASSAIQGWGEQYF
TGTGCCAGCAGCGCAATACAGGGGTGGGGCGAGCAGTACTTC
>TRBV9|TRBJ2-2|NA|NA
CASSKTGAGELFF
TGTGCCAGCAGCAAGACGGGGGCCGGGGAGCTGTTTTTT
>TRBV6-5|TRBJ1-4|NA|NA
CASSYSGVRNEKLFF
TGTGCCAGCAGTTACTCTGGCGTCAGGAATGAAAAACTGTTTTTT
>TRBV9|TRBJ1-1|NA|few
CASSVEGNTEAFF
TGTGCCAGCAGCGTGGAGGGAAACACTGAAGCTTTCTTT
>TRBV2|TRBJ2-7|NA|NA
CASSEDVPTQYF
TGTGCCAGCAGTGAAGATGTCCCCACGCAGTACTTC
>TRBV5-4|TRBJ2-2|NA|NA
CASTPRDVVGGELFF
TGTGCCAGCACCCCCCGGGACGTAGTAGGCGGGGAGCTGTTTTTT
>TRBV29-1|TRBJ2-7|NA|NA
CSVDRGRGSEQYF
TGCAGCGTTGATCGTGGTCGGGGTAGTGAGCAGTACTTC
>TRBV27|TRBJ2-7|NA|NA
CASSPSPALSSYEQYF
TGTGCCAGCAGTCCCTCCCCAGCGCTCAGCTCCTACGAGCAGTACTTC
>TRBV7-9|TRBJ2-1|NA|NA
CASSLRPGEQFF
TGTGCCAGCAGCCTCCGACCCGGTGAGCAGTTCTTC
>TRBV7-2|TRBJ2-1|TRBD2|NA
CASSFPASGGRDEQFF
TGTGCCAGCAGCTTCCCCGCTAGCGGAGGCAGGGATGAGCAGTTCTTC
>TRBV6-5|TRBJ2-7|TRBD1|NA
CASSRGQDRSYEQYF
TGTGCCAGCAGCCGGGGACAGGACCGCTCCTACGAGCAGTACTTC
>TRBV28|TRBJ1-4|TRBD1|NA
CASSLLGTGVTNEKLFF
TGTGCCAGCAGTTTATTAGGGACAGGGGTAACTAATGAAAAACTGTTTTTT
>TRBV28|TRBJ1-2|NA|NA
CASSELTIFNYGYTF
TGTGCCAGCAGCGAACTCACAATTTTTAACTATGGCTACACCTTC
>TRBV5-1|TRBJ2-3|TRBD1|NA
CASSFRQGLTDTQYF
TGCGCCAGCAGCTTTCGACAGGGTCTCACAGATACGCAGTATTTT
>TRBV27|TRBJ2-1|TRBD2|NA
CASSLGLAGASEQFF
TGTGCCAGCAGTTTAGGACTAGCGGGAGCTTCTGAGCAGTTCTTC
>TRBV7-9|TRBJ1-1|NA|NA
CASRRGLYEAFF
TGTGCCAGCAGGAGGGGTTTGTATGAAGCTTTCTTT
>TRBV2|TRBJ1-3|NA|NA
CASSERSGNTIYF
TGTGCCAGCAGTGAGAGGAGCGGGAACACCATATATTTT
>TRBV30|TRBJ2-7|TRBD1|NA
CASKDRGEQYF
TGTGCCTCCAAGGACAGGGGTGAGCAGTACTTC
>TRBV29-1|TRBJ2-3|NA|NA
CSVEKGGTSTDTQYF
TGCAGCGTTGAAAAGGGCGGGACTAGCACAGATACGCAGTATTTT
>TRBV7-9|TRBJ1-1|TRBD1|NA
CASSFRDRVTEAFF
TGTGCCAGCAGTTTCCGGGACAGGGTCACTGAAGCTTTCTTT
>TRBV6-6|TRBJ2-7|NA|NA
CASSYAQIFYEQYF
TGTGCCAGCAGTTACGCGCAGATATTCTACGAGCAGTACTTC
>TRBV2|TRBJ2-1|NA|NA
CASSETRDLNEQFF
TGTGCCAGCAGTGAAACTAGGGACCTGAATGAGCAGTTCTTC
>TRBV25-1|TRBJ1-3|TRBD1|NA
CASSEAGGPGGNTIYF
TGTGCCAGCAGTGAAGCAGGGGGTCCTGGCGGAAACACCATATATTTT
>TRBV4-2|TRBJ2-1|TRBD2|few
CASSHGGGLDEQFF
TGTGCCAGCAGCCATGGGGGGGGACTTGATGAGCAGTTCTTC
>TRBV6-5|TRBJ1-2|TRBD1|NA
CASSYRAGTGGYGYTF
TGTGCCAGCAGTTACCGTGCCGGGACAGGGGGCTATGGCTACACCTTC
>TRBV29-1|TRBJ2-2|NA|NA
CSVEDPRHTSSGELFF
TGCAGCGTTGAAGATCCGCGACATACTAGCTCCGGGGAGCTGTTTTTT
>TRBV28|TRBJ2-3|TRBD1|NA
CASSDRGPDTQYF
TGTGCCAGCAGTGACAGGGGCCCAGATACGCAGTATTTT
>TRBV29-1|TRBJ2-3|TRBD2|NA
CSVEVGSGRTDTQYF
TGCAGCGTTGAAGTGGGTAGCGGGAGAACAGATACGCAGTATTTT
>TRBV30|TRBJ1-5|NA|few
CAWSVWNNQPQHF
TGTGCCTGGAGTGTATGGAACAATCAGCCCCAGCATTTT
>TRBV11-2|TRBJ1-2|NA|NA
CASTPTRGDGYGYTF
TGTGCCAGCACCCCGACCCGGGGGGATGGATATGGCTACACCTTC
>TRBV18|TRBJ2-7|NA|NA
CASSPSTYEQYF
TGTGCCAGCTCCCCGAGTACCTACGAGCAGTACTTC
>TRBV6-5|TRBJ2-3|TRBD2|NA
CASSGSGRAPDTQYF
TGTGCCAGCAGCGGTAGCGGGAGGGCCCCAGATACGCAGTATTTT
>TRBV6-1|TRBJ2-7|NA|NA
CASSVLPFPYEQYF
TGTGCCAGCAGTGTGCTCCCCTTTCCTTACGAGCAGTACTTC
>TRBV7-8|TRBJ2-7|TRBD1|NA
CASSLALRDREFHEQYF
TGTGCCAGCAGCTTAGCGCTTCGGGACAGGGAATTCCACGAGCAGTACTTC
>TRBV19|TRBJ2-2|TRBD2|NA
CAVAGGPGELFF
TGTGCCGTAGCGGGAGGGCCCGGGGAGCTGTTTTTT
>TRBV30|TRBJ2-7|TRBD2|NA
CAWSSGLAGGNEQYF
TGTGCCTGGAGCTCGGGACTAGCGGGAGGCAACGAGCAGTACTTC
>TRBV28|TRBJ2-6|TRBD2|NA
CASSERGSPVYSGANVLTF
TGTGCCAGCAGTGAGCGGGGTTCCCCAGTTTACTCTGGGGCCAACGTCCTGACTTTC
>TRBV16|TRBJ1-2|NA|NA
CASSQNRDGYTF
TGTGCCAGCAGCCAGAACAGGGATGGCTACACCTTC
>TRBV15|TRBJ2-7|TRBD2|NA
CATSSSGRADEQYF
TGTGCCACCAGCAGTAGCGGGAGGGCCGACGAGCAGTACTTC
>TRBV7-9|TRBJ2-3|TRBD1|NA
CASSRTGTGMTDTQYF
TGTGCCAGCAGCCGGACCGGGACAGGGATGACAGATACGCAGTATTTT
>TRBV6-4|TRBJ2-2|TRBD1|NA
CASSYSGTGTGELFF
TGTGCCAGCAGTTACTCGGGGACAGGCACCGGGGAGCTGTTTTTT
>TRBV28|TRBJ2-2|TRBD2|NA
CASSSELAGGPGELFF
TGTGCCAGCAGTTCCGAACTAGCGGGAGGGCCCGGGGAGCTGTTTTTT